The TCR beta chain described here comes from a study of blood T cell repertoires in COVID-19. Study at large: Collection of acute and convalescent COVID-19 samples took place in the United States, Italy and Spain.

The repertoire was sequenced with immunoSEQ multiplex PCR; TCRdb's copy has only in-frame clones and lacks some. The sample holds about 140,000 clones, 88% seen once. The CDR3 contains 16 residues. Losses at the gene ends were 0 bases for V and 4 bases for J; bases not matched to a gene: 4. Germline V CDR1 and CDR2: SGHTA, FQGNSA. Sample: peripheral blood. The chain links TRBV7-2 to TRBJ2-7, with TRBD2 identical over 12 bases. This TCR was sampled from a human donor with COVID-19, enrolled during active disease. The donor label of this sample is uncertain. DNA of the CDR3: TGTGCCAGCAGCTTAGCTACTAGCGGGGGGATTTACGAGCAGTACTTC. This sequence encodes CASSLATSGGIYEQYF.